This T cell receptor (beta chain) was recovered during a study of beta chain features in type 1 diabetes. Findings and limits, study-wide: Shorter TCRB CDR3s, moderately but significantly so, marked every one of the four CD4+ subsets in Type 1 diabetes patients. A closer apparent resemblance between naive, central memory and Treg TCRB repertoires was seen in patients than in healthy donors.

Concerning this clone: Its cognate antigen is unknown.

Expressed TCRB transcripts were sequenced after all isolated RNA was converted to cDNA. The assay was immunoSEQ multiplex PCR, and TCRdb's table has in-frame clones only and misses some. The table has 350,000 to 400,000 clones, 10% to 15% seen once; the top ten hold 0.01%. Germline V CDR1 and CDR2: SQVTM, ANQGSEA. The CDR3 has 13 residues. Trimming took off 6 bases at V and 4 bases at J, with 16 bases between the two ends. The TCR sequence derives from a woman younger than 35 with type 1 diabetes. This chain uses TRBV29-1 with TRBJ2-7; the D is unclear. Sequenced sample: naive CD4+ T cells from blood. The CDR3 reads CSVFDTVKYEQYF. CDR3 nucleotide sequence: TGCAGCGTATTCGATACAGTCAAATACGAGCAGTACTTC.